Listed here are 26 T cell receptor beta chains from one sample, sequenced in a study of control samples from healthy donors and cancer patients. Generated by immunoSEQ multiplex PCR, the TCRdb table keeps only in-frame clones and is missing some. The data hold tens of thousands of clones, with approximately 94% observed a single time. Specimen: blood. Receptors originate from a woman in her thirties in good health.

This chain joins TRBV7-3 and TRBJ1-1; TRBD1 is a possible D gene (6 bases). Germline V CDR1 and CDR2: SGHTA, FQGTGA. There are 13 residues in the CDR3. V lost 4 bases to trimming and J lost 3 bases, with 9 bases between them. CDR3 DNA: TGTGCCAGCAGCTCCCGACAGGACACTGAAGCTTTCTTT. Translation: CASSSRQDTEAFF.

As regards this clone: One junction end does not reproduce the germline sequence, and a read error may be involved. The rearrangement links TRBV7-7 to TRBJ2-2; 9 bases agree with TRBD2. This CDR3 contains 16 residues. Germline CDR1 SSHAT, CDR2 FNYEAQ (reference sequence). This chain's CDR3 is CASRAGSGGSTGELFF. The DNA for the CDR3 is TGTGCTAGCAGAGCTGGGAGCGGGGGGTCGACCGGGGAGCTGTTTTTT.

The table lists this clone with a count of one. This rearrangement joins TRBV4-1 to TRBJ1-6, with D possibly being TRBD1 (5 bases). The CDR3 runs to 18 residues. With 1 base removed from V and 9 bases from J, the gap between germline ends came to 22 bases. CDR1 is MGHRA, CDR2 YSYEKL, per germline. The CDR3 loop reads CASSQVGGPPPQSSPLHF. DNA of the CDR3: TGCGCCAGCAGCCAAGTCGGGGGTCCCCCCCCTCAGAGTTCACCCCTCCACTTT.

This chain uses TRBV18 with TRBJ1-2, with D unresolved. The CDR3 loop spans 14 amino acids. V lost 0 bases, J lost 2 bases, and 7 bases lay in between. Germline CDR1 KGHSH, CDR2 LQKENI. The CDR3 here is CASSPPTRNYGYTF. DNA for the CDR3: TGTGCCAGCTCACCACCGACCAGAAACTATGGCTACACCTTC. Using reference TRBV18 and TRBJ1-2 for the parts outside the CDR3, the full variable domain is NAGVMQNPRHLVRRRGQEARLRCSPMKGHSHVYWYRQLPEEGLKFMVYLQKENIIDESGMPKERFSAEFPKEGPSILRIQQVVRGDSAAYFCASSPPTRNYGYTFGSGTRLTVV.

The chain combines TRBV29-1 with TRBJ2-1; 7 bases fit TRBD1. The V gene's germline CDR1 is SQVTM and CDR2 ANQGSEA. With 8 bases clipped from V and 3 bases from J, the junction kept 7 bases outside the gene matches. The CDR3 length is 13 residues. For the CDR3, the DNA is TGCAGCCCAGACAGGGCAGGCTACAATGAGCAGTTCTTC. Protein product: CSPDRAGYNEQFF.

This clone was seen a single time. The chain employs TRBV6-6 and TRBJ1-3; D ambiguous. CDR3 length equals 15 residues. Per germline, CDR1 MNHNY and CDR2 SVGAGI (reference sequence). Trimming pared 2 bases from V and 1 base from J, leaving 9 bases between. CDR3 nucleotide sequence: TGTGCCAGCAGTTACAGGGAATATTCTGGAAACACCATATATTTT. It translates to CASSYREYSGNTIYF.

This CDR3 is CASQCRHHSHQPQHF. As DNA, the CDR3 is TGCGCCAGCCAGTGCAGGCACCACTCCCATCAGCCCCAGCATTTT. The gene calls are TRBV10-1 and TRBJ1-5; D unclear. From germline, CDR1 is WNHNN and CDR2 SYGVQD (reference sequence). V lost 8 bases and J lost 5, with 19 bases in between. This CDR3 has 15 residues.

CDR3 sequence reads: CASSQDVGRLEREQYF. DNA for the CDR3: TGCGCCAGCAGCCAAGATGTAGGCAGACTTGAGCGCGAGCAGTACTTC. The chain couples TRBV4-1 to TRBJ2-7; D is uncertain. This CDR3 contains 16 residues. Germline CDR1 MGHRA, CDR2 YSYEKL. V was cut by 0 bases and J by 6 bases, with 18 bases left in between.

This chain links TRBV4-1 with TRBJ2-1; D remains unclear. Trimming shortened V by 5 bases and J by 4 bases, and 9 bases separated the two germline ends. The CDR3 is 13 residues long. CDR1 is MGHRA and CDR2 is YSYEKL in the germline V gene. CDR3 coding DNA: TGCGCCAGCAGCTCGGACCGATACAATGAGCAGTTCTTC. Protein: CASSSDRYNEQFF.

As DNA, the CDR3 is TGTGCCAGTAGCCCCGGGTCCCAGGACTATGGCTACACCTTC. Protein product: CASSPGSQDYGYTF. The chain joins TRBV19 to TRBJ1-2, with D unclear. The CDR3 extends over 14 amino acids. V was clipped by 6 bases and J by 3 bases, with 14 bases between them. Germline lookup yields CDR1 LNHDA and CDR2 SQIVND (reference sequence). The full variable domain, rest sourced from reference TRBV19 and TRBJ1-2, is DGGITQSPKYLFRKEGQNVTLSCEQNLNHDAMYWYRQDPGQGLRLIYYSQIVNDFQKGDIAEGYSVSREKKESFPLTVTSAQKNPTAFYLCASSPGSQDYGYTFGSGTRLTVV.

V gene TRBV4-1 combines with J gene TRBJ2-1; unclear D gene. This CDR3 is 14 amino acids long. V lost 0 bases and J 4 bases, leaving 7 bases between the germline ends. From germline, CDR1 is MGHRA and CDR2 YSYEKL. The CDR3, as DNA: TGCGCCAGCAGCCAAGATGGCCAGTACAATGAGCAGTTCTTC. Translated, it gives CASSQDGQYNEQFF.

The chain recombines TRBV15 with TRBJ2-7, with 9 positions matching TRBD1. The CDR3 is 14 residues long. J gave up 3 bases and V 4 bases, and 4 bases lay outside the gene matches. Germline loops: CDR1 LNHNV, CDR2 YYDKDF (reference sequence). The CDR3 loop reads CATSTGTGNYEQYF. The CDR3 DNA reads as TGTGCCACCAGCACCGGGACAGGGAACTACGAGCAGTACTTC.

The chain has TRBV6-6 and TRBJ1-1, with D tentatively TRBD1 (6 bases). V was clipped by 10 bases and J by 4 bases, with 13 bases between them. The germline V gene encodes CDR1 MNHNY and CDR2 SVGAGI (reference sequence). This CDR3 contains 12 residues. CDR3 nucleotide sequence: TGTGCCACCAACAGGGAGGGCACTGAAGCTTTCTTT. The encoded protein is CATNREGTEAFF.

Written as DNA, the CDR3 is TGTGCCAGCAGCTCGGGGGGGCCAGGGGAGACCCAGTACTTC. This gives the protein CASSSGGPGETQYF. The chain has TRBV7-2 and TRBJ2-5; 8 positions agree with TRBD2. Trimming at V came to 4 bases and at J to 5 bases, leaving 6 bases not matched to a gene. The CDR3 is 14 residues long. CDR1 SGHTA and CDR2 FQGNSA come from the germline V gene.

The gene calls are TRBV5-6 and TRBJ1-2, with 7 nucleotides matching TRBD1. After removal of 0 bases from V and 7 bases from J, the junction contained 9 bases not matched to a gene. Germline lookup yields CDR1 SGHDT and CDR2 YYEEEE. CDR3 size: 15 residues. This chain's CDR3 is CASSLVTGALGGYTF. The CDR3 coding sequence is TGTGCCAGCAGCTTGGTTACAGGGGCCCTTGGTGGCTACACCTTC.

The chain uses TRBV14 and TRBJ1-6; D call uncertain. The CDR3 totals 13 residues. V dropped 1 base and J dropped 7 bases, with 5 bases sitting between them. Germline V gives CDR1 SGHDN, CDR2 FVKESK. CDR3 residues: CASSQGGNSPLHF. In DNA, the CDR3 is TGTGCCAGCAGCCAAGGAGGGAATTCACCCCTCCACTTT.

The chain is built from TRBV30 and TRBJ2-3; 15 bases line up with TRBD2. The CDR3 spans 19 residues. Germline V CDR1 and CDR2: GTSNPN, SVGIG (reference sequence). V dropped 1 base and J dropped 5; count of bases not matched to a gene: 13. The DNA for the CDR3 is TGTGCCTGGAGTGGCCCCGGGACTAGCGGGGGGCCGCCTGGAGATACGCAGTATTTT. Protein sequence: CAWSGPGTSGGPPGDTQYF.

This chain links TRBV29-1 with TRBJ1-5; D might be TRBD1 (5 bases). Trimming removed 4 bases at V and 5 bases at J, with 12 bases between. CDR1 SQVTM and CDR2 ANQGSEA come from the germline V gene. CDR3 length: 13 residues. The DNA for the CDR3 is TGCAGCGTTGCCGGGACTTTGTATCAGCCCCAGCATTTT. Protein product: CSVAGTLYQPQHF.

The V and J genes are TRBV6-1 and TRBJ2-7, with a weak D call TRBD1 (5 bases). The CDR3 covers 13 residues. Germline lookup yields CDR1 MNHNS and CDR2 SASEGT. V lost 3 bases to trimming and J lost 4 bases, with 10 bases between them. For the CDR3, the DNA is TGTGCCAGCAGTGAGCAGCAGGGTTACGAGCAGTACGTC. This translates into CASSEQQGYEQYV.

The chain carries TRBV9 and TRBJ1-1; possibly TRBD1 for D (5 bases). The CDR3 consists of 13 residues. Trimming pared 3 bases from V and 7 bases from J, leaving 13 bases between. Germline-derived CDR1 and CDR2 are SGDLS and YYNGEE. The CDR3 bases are TGTGCCAGCAGCGAGAGGGGAGTAGGTGAAGCTTTCTTT. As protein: CASSERGVGEAFF.

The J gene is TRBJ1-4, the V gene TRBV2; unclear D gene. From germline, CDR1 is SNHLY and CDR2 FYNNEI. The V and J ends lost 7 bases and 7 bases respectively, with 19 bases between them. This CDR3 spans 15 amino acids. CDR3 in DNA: TGTGCCAGCACTCCCTCGGCAACTCGTGGTGAAAAACTGTTTTTT. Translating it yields CASTPSATRGEKLFF.

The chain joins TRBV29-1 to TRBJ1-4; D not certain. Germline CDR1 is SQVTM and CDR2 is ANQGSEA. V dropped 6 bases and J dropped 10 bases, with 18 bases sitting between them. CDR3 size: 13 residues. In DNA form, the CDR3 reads TGCAGCGTCCTTGGGGATCTCCAAGGAAAACTGTTTTTT. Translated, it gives CSVLGDLQGKLFF. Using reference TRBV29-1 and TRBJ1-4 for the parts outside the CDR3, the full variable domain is SAVISQKPSRDICQRGTSLTIQCQVDSQVTMMFWYRQQPGQSLTLIATANQGSEATYESGFVIDKFPISRPNLTFSTLTVSNMSPEDSSIYLCSVLGDLQGKLFFGSGTQLSVL.

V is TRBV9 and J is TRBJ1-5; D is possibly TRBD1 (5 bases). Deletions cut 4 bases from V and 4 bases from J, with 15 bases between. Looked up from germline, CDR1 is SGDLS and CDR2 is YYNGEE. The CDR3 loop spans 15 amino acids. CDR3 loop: CASSPGGTVNQPQHF. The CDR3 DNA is TGTGCCAGCAGCCCAGGTGGGACCGTGAATCAGCCCCAGCATTTT.

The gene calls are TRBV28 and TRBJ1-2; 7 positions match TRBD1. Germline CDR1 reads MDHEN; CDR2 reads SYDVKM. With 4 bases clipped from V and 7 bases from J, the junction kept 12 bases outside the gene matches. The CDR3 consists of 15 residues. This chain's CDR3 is CASSSADRAGSGYTF. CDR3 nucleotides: TGTGCCAGCAGTTCCGCTGACAGGGCAGGGTCTGGCTACACCTTC.

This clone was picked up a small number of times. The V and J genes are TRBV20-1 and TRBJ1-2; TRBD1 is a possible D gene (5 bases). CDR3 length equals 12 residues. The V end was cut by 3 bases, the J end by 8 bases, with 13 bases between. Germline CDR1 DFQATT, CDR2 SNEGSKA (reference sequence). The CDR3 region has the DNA TGCAGTGCTAGTGGGGGACCGGGCGGCTACACCTTC. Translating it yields CSASGGPGGYTF.

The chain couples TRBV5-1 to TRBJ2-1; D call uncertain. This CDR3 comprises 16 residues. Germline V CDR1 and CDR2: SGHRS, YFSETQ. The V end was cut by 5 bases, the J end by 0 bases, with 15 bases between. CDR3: CASRDIFSDSYNEQFF. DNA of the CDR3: TGCGCCAGCAGGGATATCTTCAGTGACTCCTACAATGAGCAGTTCTTC.